The TCR beta chain under discussion was sequenced for a study of vaccination effects on CD4 cells after COVID-19. The overall study: It was a median of 72 days after the second dose that post-vaccine samples were obtained.

This clone was observed a handful of times. Its antigen remains unidentified. Some clones are missing from TCRdb's copy, which holds only in-frame ones; the method was immunoSEQ multiplex PCR. The sample holds some 15,000 clones; approximately 70% are singletons and the top ten take approximately 10%. CD4+ T cells specific for antigen were expanded with viral peptide pools by the ViraFEST assay before sequencing. With roughly nine days of culture completed, CD4+ T cells were isolated. BNT162b2 vaccine or mRNA-1273 vaccine was given to participants in two doses. Vaccinees lacked prior SARS-CoV-2 infection and tested negative for nucleocapsid antibodies. The CDR3 is made up of 17 amino acids. CDR1 and CDR2 (germline): SGHTS, YDEGEE. Trimming at V came to 4 bases and at J to 6 bases, leaving 13 bases not matched to a gene. General study findings and limits: Healthy vaccinees had only 1 of 255 vaccine-induced clones cross-react with common cold coronaviruses.

This clonotype originated in a human donor who received a COVID-19 vaccine. Sample: CD4+ T cells from PBMCs cultured with SARS-CoV-2 spike peptides, taken after COVID-19 vaccination. The genes are TRBV5-8 and TRBJ2-2; 9 nucleotides align to TRBD2. The CDR3 bases are TGTGCCAGCAGCGCAGGGCCTACAGCGGGAGGTTCCGGGGAGCTGTTTTTT. It is translated as CASSAGPTAGGSGELFF.